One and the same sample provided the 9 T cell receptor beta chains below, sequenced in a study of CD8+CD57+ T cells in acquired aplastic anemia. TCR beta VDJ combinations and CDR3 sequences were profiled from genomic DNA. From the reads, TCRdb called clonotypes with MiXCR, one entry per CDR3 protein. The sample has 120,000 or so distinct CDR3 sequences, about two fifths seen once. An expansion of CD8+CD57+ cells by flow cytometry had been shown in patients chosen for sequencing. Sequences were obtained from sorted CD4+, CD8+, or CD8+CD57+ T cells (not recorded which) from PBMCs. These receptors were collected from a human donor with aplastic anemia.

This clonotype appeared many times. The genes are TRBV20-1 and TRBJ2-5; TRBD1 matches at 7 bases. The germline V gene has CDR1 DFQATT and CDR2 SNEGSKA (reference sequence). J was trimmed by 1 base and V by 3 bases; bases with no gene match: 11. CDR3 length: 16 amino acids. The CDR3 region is CSASSDRPLSQETQYF. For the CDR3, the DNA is TGCAGTGCTAGCTCGGACAGGCCCCTGAGCCAAGAGACCCAGTACTTC.

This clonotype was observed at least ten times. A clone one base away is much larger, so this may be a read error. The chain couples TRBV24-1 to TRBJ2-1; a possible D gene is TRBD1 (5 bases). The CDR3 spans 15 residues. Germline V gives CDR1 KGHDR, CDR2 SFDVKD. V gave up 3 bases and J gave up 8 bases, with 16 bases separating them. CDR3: CATSDRSGRSYEQFF. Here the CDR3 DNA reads TGTGCCACCAGTGATCGGTCAGGGCGTTCGTATGAGCAGTTCTTC.

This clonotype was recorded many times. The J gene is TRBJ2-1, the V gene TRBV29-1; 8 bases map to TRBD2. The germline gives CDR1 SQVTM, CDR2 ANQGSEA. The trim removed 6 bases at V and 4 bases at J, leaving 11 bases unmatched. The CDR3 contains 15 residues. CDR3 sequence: CSVTYVAGSYNEQFF. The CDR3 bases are TGCAGCGTGACGTACGTAGCGGGGTCTTACAATGAGCAGTTCTTC.

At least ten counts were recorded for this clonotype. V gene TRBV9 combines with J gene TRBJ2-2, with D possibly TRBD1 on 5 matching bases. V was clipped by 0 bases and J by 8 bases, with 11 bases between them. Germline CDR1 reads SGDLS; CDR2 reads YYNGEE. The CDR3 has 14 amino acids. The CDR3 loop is CASSVGGTAGELFF. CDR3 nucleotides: TGTGCCAGCAGCGTAGGGGGCACAGCGGGGGAGCTGTTTTTT.

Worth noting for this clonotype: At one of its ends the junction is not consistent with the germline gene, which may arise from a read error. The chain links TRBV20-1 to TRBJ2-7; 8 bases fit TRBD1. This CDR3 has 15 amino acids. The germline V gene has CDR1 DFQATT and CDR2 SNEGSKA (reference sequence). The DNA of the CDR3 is TGCAGTGCTGACCGAAGCTGGACAGGGTGGTACGAGCAATACTTC. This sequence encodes CSADRSWTGWYEQYF.

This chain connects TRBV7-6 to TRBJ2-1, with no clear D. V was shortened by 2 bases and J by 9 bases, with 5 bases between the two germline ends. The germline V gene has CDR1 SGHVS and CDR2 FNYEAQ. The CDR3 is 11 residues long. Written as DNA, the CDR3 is TGTGCCAGCAGCTTACTTGCTGAGCAGTTCTTC. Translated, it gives CASSLLAEQFF.

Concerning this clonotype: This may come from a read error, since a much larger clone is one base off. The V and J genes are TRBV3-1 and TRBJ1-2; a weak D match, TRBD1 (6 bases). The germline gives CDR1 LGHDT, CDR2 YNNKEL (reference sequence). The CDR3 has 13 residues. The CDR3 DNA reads TGTGCCGGCAGCCAACGTGGACAGTCTGGCTACACCTTC. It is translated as CAGSQRGQSGYTF.

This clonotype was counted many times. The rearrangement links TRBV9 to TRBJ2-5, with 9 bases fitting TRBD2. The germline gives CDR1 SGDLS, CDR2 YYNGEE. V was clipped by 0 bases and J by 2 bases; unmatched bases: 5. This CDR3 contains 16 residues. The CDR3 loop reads CASSVAQRGAQETQYF. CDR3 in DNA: TGTGCCAGCAGCGTAGCTCAGCGGGGGGCACAAGAGACCCAGTACTTC. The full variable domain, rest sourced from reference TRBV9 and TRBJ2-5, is DSGVTQTPKHLITATGQRVTLRCSPRSGDLSVYWYQQSLDQGLQFLIQYYNGEERAKGNILERFSAQQFPDLHSELNLSSLELGDSALYFCASSVAQRGAQETQYFGPGTRLLVL.

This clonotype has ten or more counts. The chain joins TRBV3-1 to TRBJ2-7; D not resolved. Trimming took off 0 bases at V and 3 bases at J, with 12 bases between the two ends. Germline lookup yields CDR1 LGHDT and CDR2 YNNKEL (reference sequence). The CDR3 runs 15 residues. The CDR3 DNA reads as TGTGCCAGCAGCCAAGATGCCGCCCGTGTCTACGAGCAGTACTTC. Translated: CASSQDAARVYEQYF.